Listed here are 26 T cell receptor beta chains from one sample, sequenced in a study of blood T cell repertoires in COVID-19. Data came from immunoSEQ multiplex PCR; TCRdb stores just in-frame clones and leaves some out. The repertoire holds about 160,000 clones, with roughly 93% as singletons. The sequenced sample was peripheral blood. Receptors originate from a man younger than 30 with acute or convalescent COVID-19.

About this clone: Other DNA sequences in this sample translate to the same CDR3. V usage is TRBV11-2 and J usage is TRBJ1-3; 9 bases line up with TRBD1. Germline V lookup: CDR1 SGHAT, CDR2 FQNNGV. With 5 bases clipped from V and 4 bases from J, the junction kept 6 bases outside the gene matches. There are 15 residues in the CDR3. CDR3 bases: TGTGCCAGCAGCCCCCGGACAGGGGCCGGAAACACCATATATTTT. Translated, it gives CASSPRTGAGNTIYF.

J is TRBJ2-7 and V is TRBV25-1; D might be TRBD1 (6 bases). The CDR3 contains 16 residues. The germline CDR1 and CDR2 sequences are MGHDK and SYGVNS. V lost 0 bases to trimming and J lost 0 bases, with 12 bases between them. This CDR3 reads CASSEYAGASSYEQYF. The CDR3 DNA follows: TGTGCCAGCAGTGAATATGCAGGGGCCAGCTCCTACGAGCAGTACTTC.

This clone appeared once. V usage is TRBV11-3 and J usage is TRBJ2-2; possibly TRBD1 for D (6 bases). The CDR3 runs to 13 residues. V was shortened by 2 bases and J by 6 bases, with 7 bases between the two germline ends. Per germline, CDR1 SGHNT and CDR2 YENEEA. The CDR3 DNA reads TGTGCCAGCAGCTTATCAGGGGCCGGGGAGCTGTTTTTT. It is translated as CASSLSGAGELFF.

V and J are TRBV18 and TRBJ2-7, with 12 bases identical to TRBD1. J gave up 3 bases and V 0 bases, and 6 bases lay outside the gene matches. Germline loops: CDR1 KGHSH, CDR2 LQKENI. This CDR3 contains 17 residues. The CDR3 DNA follows: TGTGCCAGCTCACCACCTGGGGACAGGGGGCTTTTCTACGAGCAGTACTTC. Residues: CASSPPGDRGLFYEQYF.

This chain connects TRBV4-1 to TRBJ1-6; TRBD1 aligns across 7 bases. Germline loops: CDR1 MGHRA, CDR2 YSYEKL. The J segment lost 7 bases and the V segment lost 3 bases, leaving 6 bases of the junction unmatched. The CDR3 totals 15 residues. CDR3 residues: CASSQTSTGNSPLHF. The CDR3 DNA reads as TGCGCCAGCAGCCAGACTTCGACAGGGAATTCACCCCTCCACTTT.

The chain couples TRBV5-1 to TRBJ1-4; TRBD1 matches 8 bases. In germline, CDR1 is SGHRS, CDR2 YFSETQ. This CDR3 has 14 amino acids. The V gene end was trimmed by 5 bases and the J gene end by 3 bases; junction bases not matched to a gene: 3. The CDR3 protein is CASREDRANEKLFF. DNA for the CDR3: TGCGCCAGCAGGGAGGACAGGGCTAATGAAAAACTGTTTTTT.

This clone was seen a single time. This rearrangement joins TRBV11-3 to TRBJ2-1; 11 bases are a match to TRBD2. The CDR3 has 15 amino acids. The J segment lost 5 bases and the V segment lost 5 bases, leaving 5 bases of the junction unmatched. The V gene's germline CDR1 is SGHNT and CDR2 YENEEA. This CDR3 is CASSTGTSGHNEQFF. Here the CDR3 DNA reads TGTGCCAGCAGCACCGGGACTAGCGGACACAATGAGCAGTTCTTC.

This rearrangement joins TRBV18 to TRBJ2-7, with 10 nucleotides matching TRBD2. Losses at the gene ends were 5 bases for V and 0 bases for J; bases not matched to a gene: 4. There are 15 residues in the CDR3. Germline V gene data show CDR1 as KGHSH and CDR2 as LQKENI. The CDR3 is CASSFSSGSSYEQYF. The CDR3 DNA follows: TGTGCCAGCTCATTCTCTAGCGGGAGCTCCTACGAGCAGTACTTC.

The V and J genes are TRBV18 and TRBJ1-3; tentatively, D is TRBD1 (6 bases). Germline V gene sequence: CDR1 KGHSH, CDR2 LQKENI. This CDR3 region has 17 residues. Between the trimmed V and J ends, which lost 5 bases and 0 bases, there was a span of 17 bases. The CDR3 DNA reads TGTGCCAGCTCAACGTACGAGGGGGTTAGCTCTGGAAACACCATATATTTT. Translated, it gives CASSTYEGVSSGNTIYF. Using reference TRBV18 and TRBJ1-3 for the parts outside the CDR3, the full variable domain is NAGVMQNPRHLVRRRGQEARLRCSPMKGHSHVYWYRQLPEEGLKFMVYLQKENIIDESGMPKERFSAEFPKEGPSILRIQQVVRGDSAAYFCASSTYEGVSSGNTIYFGEGSWLTVV.

V gene TRBV7-9 combines with J gene TRBJ1-5, with 8 nucleotides matching TRBD1. The germline gives CDR1 SEHNR, CDR2 FQNEAQ (reference sequence). This CDR3 has 15 amino acids. The V segment lost 5 bases and the J segment 5 bases; nucleotides outside the gene matches: 8. CDR3 residues: CASSPTGTGYQPQHF. The DNA of the CDR3 is TGTGCCAGCAGCCCAACCGGGACAGGTTATCAGCCCCAGCATTTT. Full variable domain (missing parts from reference TRBV7-9 and TRBJ1-5): DTGVSQNPRHKITKRGQNVTFRCDPISEHNRLYWYRQTLGQGPEFLTYFQNEAQLEKSRLLSDRFSAERPKGSFSTLEIQRTEQGDSAMYLCASSPTGTGYQPQHFGDGTRLSIL.

CDR3 sequence (DNA): TGTGCTAGTGGTTTCCCCCCCCACTATAATTCACCCCTCCACTTT. Encoded protein: CASGFPPHYNSPLHF. V usage is TRBV12-5 and J usage is TRBJ1-6; no firm D call. CDR1 LGHNT and CDR2 FRNRAP come from the germline V gene. V lost 3 bases and J 3 bases, leaving 9 bases between the germline ends. CDR3 size: 15 residues. Full variable domain (missing parts from reference TRBV12-5 and TRBJ1-6): DARVTQTPRHKVTEMGQEVTMRCQPILGHNTVFWYRQTMMQGLELLAYFRNRAPLDDSGMPKDRFSAEMPDATLATLKIQPSEPRDSAVYFCASGFPPHYNSPLHFGNGTRLTVT.

The chain has TRBV2 and TRBJ2-1, with TRBD2 matching over 11 bases. Germline CDR1 reads SNHLY; CDR2 reads FYNNEI. V shed 10 bases, J shed 7 bases, and the junction held 9 bases outside the gene matches. The CDR3 spans 14 residues. The CDR3 loop reads CATVAGGLLNEQFF. The CDR3 DNA follows: TGTGCCACGGTAGCGGGAGGGTTATTGAATGAGCAGTTCTTC.

The chain couples TRBV15 to TRBJ2-3, with TRBD2 matching 12 bases. J lost 1 base, V lost 4 bases, and 6 bases had no gene match. The CDR3 runs 17 residues. Per germline, CDR1 LNHNV and CDR2 YYDKDF (reference sequence). CDR3 region: CATSTLLAGGRTDTQYF. In DNA, the CDR3 is TGTGCCACCAGCACCCTCCTAGCGGGGGGGCGCACAGATACGCAGTATTTT.

This chain uses TRBV9 with TRBJ2-1; possibly TRBD2 for D (6 bases). Germline-derived CDR1 and CDR2 are SGDLS and YYNGEE. This CDR3 spans 15 amino acids. The ends were cut back, 0 bases at V and 5 bases at J, with 12 bases in the middle. CDR3 amino acids: CASSVGGRFNNEQFF. The CDR3 bases are TGTGCCAGCAGCGTAGGAGGGAGGTTCAACAATGAGCAGTTCTTC.

As concerns this clone: This CDR3 is also generated by other DNA sequences in the sample. This chain links TRBV27 with TRBJ1-5; D unclear. V was shortened by 2 bases and J by 0 bases, with 8 bases between the two germline ends. There are 15 residues in the CDR3. Germline CDR1 is MNHEY and CDR2 is SMNVEV (reference sequence). CDR3 nucleotide sequence: TGTGCCAGCAGTTTAACCGGTGATAGCAATCAGCCCCAGCATTTT. This translates into CASSLTGDSNQPQHF.

CDR3 in amino acids: CASSMAVSNQPQHF. The CDR3 nucleotides read TGTGCCAGTAGTATGGCAGTTTCGAATCAGCCCCAGCATTTT. The chain combines TRBV19 with TRBJ1-5; no definite D call. CDR3 size: 14 residues. The germline V gene has CDR1 LNHDA and CDR2 SQIVND (reference sequence). Trimming left V 3 bases short and J 4 bases short, with 10 bases between.

This chain joins TRBV6-5 and TRBJ1-6; 9 positions match TRBD1. Losses at the gene ends were 8 bases for V and 6 bases for J; bases not matched to a gene: 2. This CDR3 is built from 13 residues. Germline CDR1 reads MNHEY; CDR2 reads SVGAGI. This CDR3 reads CASWDRANSPLHF. The CDR3 DNA is TGTGCCAGCTGGGACAGGGCTAATTCACCCCTCCACTTT.

V is TRBV21-1 and J is TRBJ1-6. TRBV21-1 is recorded as a pseudogene. This CDR3 has 13 residues. In DNA form, the CDR3 reads TGTGCCAGCAGCAAAGCGCTCGAGGGCTGCTCTCACTTT. It specifies CASSKALEGCSHF.

This clone was observed a single time. The chain combines TRBV7-6 with TRBJ2-5; TRBD2 agrees at 7 bases. V trimming: 5 bases; J trimming: 1 base; junction bases outside the gene matches: 4. This CDR3 has 14 amino acids. Germline V gene sequence: CDR1 SGHVS, CDR2 FNYEAQ. CDR3 coding DNA: TGTGCCAGCAGCGCACGGACTAGCCAAGAGACCCAGTACTTC. Translating gives CASSARTSQETQYF.

This clone turned up a few times. This chain links TRBV6-6 with TRBJ1-2, with TRBD1 matching over 9 bases. V dropped 1 base and J dropped 2; count of bases not matched to a gene: 2. CDR1 is MNHNY, CDR2 SVGAGI, per germline (reference sequence). The CDR3 runs to 15 residues. The CDR3 loop reads CASSYLGTGNYGYTF. CDR3 nucleotides: TGTGCCAGCAGTTACTTAGGGACAGGGAACTATGGCTACACCTTC.

V and J are TRBV30 and TRBJ1-5; 10 bases match TRBD1. The ends lost 1 base at V and 6 bases at J; junction bases unmatched: 6. This CDR3 region has 15 residues. CDR1 and CDR2 (germline): GTSNPN, SVGIG (reference sequence). The CDR3 loop is CAWSAGQGESQPQHF. The CDR3 coding sequence is TGTGCCTGGAGTGCCGGACAGGGGGAAAGTCAGCCCCAGCATTTT.

This clone was found once. V usage is TRBV25-1 and J usage is TRBJ1-1; TRBD1 aligns across 8 bases. Trimming at V came to 2 bases and at J to 4 bases, leaving 9 bases not matched to a gene. The CDR3 runs to 16 residues. Germline CDR1 and CDR2: MGHDK and SYGVNS. CDR3 protein: CASSERTGIDGTEAFF. CDR3 coding DNA: TGTGCCAGCAGTGAACGGACAGGGATTGATGGCACTGAAGCTTTCTTT.

The chain joins TRBV27 to TRBJ2-2; 9 positions match TRBD1. J was trimmed by 5 bases and V by 3 bases; bases with no gene match: 10. The CDR3 length is 17 residues. Germline V gene data show CDR1 as MNHEY and CDR2 as SMNVEV (reference sequence). For the CDR3, the DNA is TGTGCCAGCAGTTTCCTCGACAGGGGGTACGGTACCGGGGAGCTGTTTTTT. This encodes CASSFLDRGYGTGELFF.

This rearrangement joins TRBV13 to TRBJ2-3; TRBD2 agrees at 7 bases. The CDR3 has 16 residues. Germline CDR1 is PRHDT and CDR2 is FYEKMQ (reference sequence). V lost 4 bases and J lost 3; bases outside the gene matches: 10. The CDR3 reads CASSSLVSGGTDTQYF. Here the CDR3 DNA reads TGTGCCAGCAGCTCCCTGGTGTCCGGGGGGACAGATACGCAGTATTTT.

This chain connects TRBV7-2 to TRBJ2-3; unclear D gene. The CDR3 is made up of 13 amino acids. Germline loops: CDR1 SGHTA, CDR2 FQGNSA. V shed 2 bases and J shed 4 bases, with 7 bases lying between them. CDR3 bases: TGTGCCAGCAGCTTACAGGTTCCAGATACGCAGTATTTT. This gives the protein CASSLQVPDTQYF. Full variable domain (missing parts from reference TRBV7-2 and TRBJ2-3): GAGVSQSPSNKVTEKGKDVELRCDPISGHTALYWYRQSLGQGLEFLIYFQGNSAPDKSGLPSDRFSAERTGGSVSTLTIQRTQQEDSAVYLCASSLQVPDTQYFGPGTRLTVL.

The chain couples TRBV5-1 to TRBJ1-4; tentatively, D is TRBD1 (6 bases). V was trimmed by 2 bases and J by 7 bases, leaving 18 bases between them. Germline V lookup: CDR1 SGHRS, CDR2 YFSETQ. CDR3 length equals 16 residues. In nucleotides, the CDR3 is TGCGCCAGCAGCTTACAACAAACAGGGATCTTTGAAAAACTGTTTTTT. This encodes CASSLQQTGIFEKLFF.